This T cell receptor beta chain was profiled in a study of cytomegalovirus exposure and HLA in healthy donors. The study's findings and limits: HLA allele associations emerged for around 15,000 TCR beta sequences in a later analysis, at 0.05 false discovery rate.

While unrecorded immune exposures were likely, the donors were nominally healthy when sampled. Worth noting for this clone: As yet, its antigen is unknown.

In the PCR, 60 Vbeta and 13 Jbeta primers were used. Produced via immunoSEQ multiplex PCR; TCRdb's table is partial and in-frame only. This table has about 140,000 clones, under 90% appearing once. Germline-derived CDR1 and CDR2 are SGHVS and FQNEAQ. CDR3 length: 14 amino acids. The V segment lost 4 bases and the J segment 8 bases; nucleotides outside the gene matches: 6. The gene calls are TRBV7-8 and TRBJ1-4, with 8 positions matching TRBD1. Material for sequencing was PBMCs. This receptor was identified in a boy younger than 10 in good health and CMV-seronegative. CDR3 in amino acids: CASSSDRGGEKLFF. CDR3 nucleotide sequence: TGTGCCAGCAGCTCAGACAGGGGCGGCGAAAAACTGTTTTTT.